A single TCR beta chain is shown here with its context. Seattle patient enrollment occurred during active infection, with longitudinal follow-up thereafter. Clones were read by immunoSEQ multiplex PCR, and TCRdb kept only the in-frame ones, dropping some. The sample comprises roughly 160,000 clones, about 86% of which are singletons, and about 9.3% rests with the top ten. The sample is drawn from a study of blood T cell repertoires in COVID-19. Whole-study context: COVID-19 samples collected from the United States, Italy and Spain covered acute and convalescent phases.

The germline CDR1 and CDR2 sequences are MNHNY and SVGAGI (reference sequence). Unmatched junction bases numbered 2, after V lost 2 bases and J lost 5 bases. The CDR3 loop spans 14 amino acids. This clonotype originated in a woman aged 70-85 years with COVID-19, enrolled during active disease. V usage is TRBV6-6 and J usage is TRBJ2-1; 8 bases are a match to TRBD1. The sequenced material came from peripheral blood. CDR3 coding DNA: TGTGCCAGCAGTTACGGGACAGGAAACAATGAGCAGTTCTTC. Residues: CASSYGTGNNEQFF.